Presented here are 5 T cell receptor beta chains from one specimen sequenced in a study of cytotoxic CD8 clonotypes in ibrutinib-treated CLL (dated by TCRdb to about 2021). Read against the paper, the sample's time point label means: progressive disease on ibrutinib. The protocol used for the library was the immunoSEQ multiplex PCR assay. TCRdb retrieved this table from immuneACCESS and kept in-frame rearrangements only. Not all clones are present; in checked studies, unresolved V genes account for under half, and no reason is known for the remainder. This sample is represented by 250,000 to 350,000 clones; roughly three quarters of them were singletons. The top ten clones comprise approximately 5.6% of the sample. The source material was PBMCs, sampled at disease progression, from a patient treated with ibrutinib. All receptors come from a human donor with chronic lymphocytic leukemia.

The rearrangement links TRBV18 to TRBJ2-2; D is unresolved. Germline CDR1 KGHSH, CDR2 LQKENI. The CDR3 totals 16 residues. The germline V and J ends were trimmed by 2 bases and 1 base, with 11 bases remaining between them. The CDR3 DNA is TGTGCCAGCTCACCATTCAGAACTTTGAACACCGGGGAGCTGTTTTTT. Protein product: CASSPFRTLNTGELFF.

The CDR3 region is CASIRRSSTDTQYF. CDR3 nucleotide sequence: TGTGCCAGCATCCGGAGGTCTAGCACAGATACGCAGTATTTT. The chain uses TRBV2 and TRBJ2-3; D perhaps matches TRBD2 (5 bases). V was trimmed by 7 bases and J by 0 bases, leaving 11 bases between them. Germline lookup yields CDR1 SNHLY and CDR2 FYNNEI. CDR3 length: 14 residues.

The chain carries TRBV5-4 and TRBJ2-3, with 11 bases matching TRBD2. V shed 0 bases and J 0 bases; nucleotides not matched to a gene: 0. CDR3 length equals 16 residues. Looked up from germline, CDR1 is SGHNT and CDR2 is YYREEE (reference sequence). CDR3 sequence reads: CASSLVAGGSTDTQYF. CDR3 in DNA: TGTGCCAGCAGCTTGGTAGCGGGGGGGAGCACAGATACGCAGTATTTT. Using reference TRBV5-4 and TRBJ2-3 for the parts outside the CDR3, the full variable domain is ETGVTQSPTHLIKTRGQQVTLRCSSQSGHNTVSWYQQALGQGPQFIFQYYREEENGRGNFPPRFSGLQFPNYSSELNVNALELDDSALYLCASSLVAGGSTDTQYFGPGTRLTVL.

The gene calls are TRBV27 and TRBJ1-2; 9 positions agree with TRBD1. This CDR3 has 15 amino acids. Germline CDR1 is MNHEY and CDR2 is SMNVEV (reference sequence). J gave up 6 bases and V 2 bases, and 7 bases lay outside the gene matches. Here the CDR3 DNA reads TGTGCCAGCAGTTTAATGGGACAGGGAACAGATGGCTACACCTTC. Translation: CASSLMGQGTDGYTF.

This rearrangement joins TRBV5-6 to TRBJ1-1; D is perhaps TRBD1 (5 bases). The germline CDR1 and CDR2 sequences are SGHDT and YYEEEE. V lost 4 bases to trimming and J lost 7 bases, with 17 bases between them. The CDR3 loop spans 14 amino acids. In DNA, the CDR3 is TGTGCCAGCAGCCGGGACTCCAGGAGGGGTGAAGCTTTCTTT. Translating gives CASSRDSRRGEAFF.